This is a list of T cell receptor beta chains from one sample in a study of blood T cell repertoires in COVID-19. Libraries were prepared by immunoSEQ multiplex PCR; TCRdb keeps only in-frame clonotypes and omits some of them. The repertoire holds more than 250,000 clones, with over 70% as singletons. The specimen sequenced was peripheral blood. Receptor source: a woman in her forties or fifties with acute or convalescent COVID-19. CDR3s include the opening cysteine and the closing phenylalanine or tryptophan. The D gene is left open where the match is weak. Clone size appears in some rows only: once, few, many, or a class for an expanded clone.

CASSVELGGTEAFF | TGTGCCAGCAGCGTAGAGCTCGGTGGCACTGAAGCTTTCTTT | TRBJ1-1 | . | TRBV11-3 | .
CASRRTGTGNTIYF | TGTGCCAGCAGACGGACAGGGACTGGAAACACCATATATTTT | TRBJ1-3 | . | TRBV2 | TRBD1
CASSLAGQGAETQYF | TGCGCCAGCAGCTTGGCCGGTCAGGGGGCCGAGACCCAGTACTTC | TRBJ2-5 | once | TRBV5-1 | TRBD1
CASSLRRSANTGELFF | TGTGCCAGCAGCCTAAGGAGGAGCGCGAACACCGGGGAGCTGTTTTTT | TRBJ2-2 | many | TRBV7-9 | .
CASSRPTGGVYNEQFF | TGTGCCAGCAGTCGCCCGACAGGGGGCGTCTACAATGAGCAGTTCTTC | TRBJ2-1 | . | TRBV27 | TRBD1
CASSQDLTGWYGYTF | TGTGCCAGCAGCCAAGATCTTACGGGGTGGTATGGCTACACCTTC | TRBJ1-2 | . | TRBV14 | .
CASSPQGPNEKLFF | TGTGCCAGCAGCCCCCAGGGGCCTAATGAAAAACTGTTTTTT | TRBJ1-4 | . | TRBV5-4 | .
CASSADSHNEQFF | TGTGCCAGCAGTGCCGACTCTCACAATGAGCAGTTCTTC | TRBJ2-1 | . | TRBV6-4 | .
CASSSLYEQYF | TGCGCCAGCAGCTCACTCTACGAGCAGTACTTC | TRBJ2-7 | . | TRBV5-1 | .
CASSLRREGGQFF | TGTGCCAGCAGTTTGAGGCGGGAGGGTGGACAGTTCTTC | TRBJ2-1 | . | TRBV12-3/TRBV12-4 | TRBD2
CAWRGQNSGNTIYF | TGTGCCTGGAGGGGACAGAATTCTGGAAACACCATATATTTT | TRBJ1-3 | . | TRBV30 | TRBD1
CASSFAGDSVLTF | TGCGCCAGCAGCTTTGCCGGTGACAGCGTCCTGACTTTC | TRBJ2-6 | few | TRBV5-1 | .
CASSPPGVGTDTQYF | TGTGCCAGCAGTCCTCCAGGGGTAGGCACAGATACGCAGTATTTT | TRBJ2-3 | . | TRBV27 | .
CASSIDRTDTGELFF | TGTGCCAGTAGTATAGACAGGACAGACACCGGGGAGCTGTTTTTT | TRBJ2-2 | . | TRBV19 | .
CASTRDRAEKLFF | TGTGCCAGCACCCGGGACAGGGCCGAAAAACTGTTTTTT | TRBJ1-4 | once | TRBV2 | TRBD1
CAITEGQATDTQYF | TGTGCCATCACCGAGGGACAGGCCACAGATACGCAGTATTTT | TRBJ2-3 | . | TRBV10-3 | TRBD1
CASSQGGAGEKLFF | TGCGCCAGCAGCCAAGGGGGCGCGGGTGAAAAACTGTTTTTT | TRBJ1-4 | . | TRBV5-1 | TRBD1
CASIQQGASTGELFF | TGTGCCAGCATACAACAGGGGGCGAGCACCGGGGAGCTGTTTTTT | TRBJ2-2 | . | TRBV2 | TRBD1
CASSLDVSGYTF | TGTGCCAGCAGCTTAGATGTTAGTGGCTACACCTTC | TRBJ1-2 | . | TRBV7-2 | .
CASSDSLNEKLFF | TGTGCCAGCAGTGACAGCCTTAATGAAAAACTGTTTTTT | TRBJ1-4 | . | TRBV6-4 | .